Each of the 9 T cell receptor beta chains below was sequenced from the same sample in a study of response to subunit inactivated influenza vaccine. One entry per CDR3 protein, called by TCRdb with MiXCR from the RT-PCR reads. Here the sample spans 500,000 or so distinct CDR3 sequences, approximately 17% being singletons. Sample: CD4+ T cells sorted from PBMCs, taken roughly 24 months after vaccination. These receptor sequences come from a man in his fifties or sixties who received an inactivated influenza vaccine.

The chain joins TRBV12-3 or TRBV12-4 to TRBJ2-2; no clear D. CDR3 length: 16 residues. The V and J ends lost 6 bases and 2 bases respectively, with 16 bases between them. DNA of the CDR3: TGTGCCAGCAGACTGGCGGCAGTTAGAAACACCGGGGAGCTGTTTTTT. It yields the protein CASRLAAVRNTGELFF.

CDR3 sequence: CSARDQRDGADTQYF. Written as DNA, the CDR3 is TGCAGTGCTAGAGACCAGCGGGACGGCGCAGATACGCAGTATTTT. The chain employs TRBV20-1 and TRBJ2-3; TRBD2 aligns across 7 bases. This CDR3 spans 15 amino acids. Trimming cost V 0 bases and J 4 bases; bases outside gene matches: 7. Germline V lookup: CDR1 DFQATT, CDR2 SNEGSKA (reference sequence).

In its sample, this clonotype was seen a few times. The chain combines TRBV4-2 with TRBJ1-4; D unresolved. V gave up 0 bases and J gave up 7 bases, with 18 bases separating them. This CDR3 region has 17 residues. Germline V gene data show CDR1 as LGHNA and CDR2 as YNFKEQ. CDR3: CASSQDEQFKGTEKLFF. For the CDR3, the DNA is TGTGCCAGCAGCCAAGATGAGCAATTTAAGGGAACTGAAAAACTGTTTTTT.

The chain combines TRBV7-2 with TRBJ1-2, with 9 nucleotides matching TRBD1. Per germline, CDR1 SGHTA and CDR2 FQGNSA. The V segment lost 4 bases and the J segment 4 bases; nucleotides outside the gene matches: 13. This CDR3 is 17 amino acids long. The CDR3: CASSSVSVYRGPYGYTF. The CDR3 nucleotides are TGTGCCAGCAGCTCCGTGTCGGTGTACAGGGGGCCCTATGGCTACACCTTC.

The V gene is TRBV24-1, the J gene TRBJ2-3; a possible D gene is TRBD2 (5 bases). The V end lost 3 bases, the J end lost 8 bases, and 14 bases lay between the germline ends. From germline, CDR1 is KGHDR and CDR2 SFDVKD. The CDR3 has 14 amino acids. The chain's CDR3 is CATSDPSSMGTQYF. In DNA, the CDR3 is TGTGCCACCAGTGATCCGTCTAGCATGGGTACGCAGTATTTT.

The chain uses TRBV6-5 and TRBJ2-3, with 9 bases matching TRBD2. With V trimmed by 4 bases and J by 5 bases, 7 bases remained unmatched. Germline values: CDR1 MNHEY, CDR2 SVGAGI. The CDR3 covers 15 residues. The CDR3 sequence is CASSWRSSGKDTQYF. The CDR3 nucleotides are TGTGCCAGCAGTTGGAGGTCTAGCGGGAAAGATACGCAGTATTTT.

The J gene is TRBJ1-1, the V gene TRBV29-1, with no clear D. Germline loops: CDR1 SQVTM, CDR2 ANQGSEA. Between the trimmed V and J ends, which lost 7 bases and 1 base, there was a span of 7 bases. This CDR3 region has 11 residues. The CDR3: CSGGGNTEAFF. The CDR3 DNA is TGCAGCGGAGGTGGGAACACTGAAGCTTTCTTT.

The chain uses TRBV24-1 and TRBJ2-1; 10 bases match TRBD2. CDR3 length: 13 residues. Germline V gene sequence: CDR1 KGHDR, CDR2 SFDVKD. V trimming: 5 bases; J trimming: 10 bases; junction bases outside the gene matches: 4. CDR3 loop: CATSVGTSAEQFF. In DNA form, the CDR3 reads TGTGCCACCAGTGTCGGGACTAGCGCCGAGCAGTTCTTC.

This clonotype has only a few counts. The chain couples TRBV19 to TRBJ2-7; TRBD1 aligns across 8 bases. CDR1 is LNHDA, CDR2 SQIVND, per germline (reference sequence). Unmatched junction bases numbered 1, after V lost 4 bases and J lost 5 bases. The CDR3 is made up of 12 amino acids. The CDR3 nucleotides read TGTGCCAGTAGTACGACAGGGGACGAGCAGTACTTC. This encodes CASSTTGDEQYF.